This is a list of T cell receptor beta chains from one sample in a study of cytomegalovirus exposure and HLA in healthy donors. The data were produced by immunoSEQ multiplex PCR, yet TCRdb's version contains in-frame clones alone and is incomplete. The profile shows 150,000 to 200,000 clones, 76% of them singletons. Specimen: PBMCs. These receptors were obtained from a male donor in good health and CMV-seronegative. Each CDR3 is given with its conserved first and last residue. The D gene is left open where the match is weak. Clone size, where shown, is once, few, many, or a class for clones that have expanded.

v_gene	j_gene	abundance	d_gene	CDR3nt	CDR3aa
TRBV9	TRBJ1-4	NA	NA	TGTGCCAGCAGCGGGGGGGTGCAGGGTGGCGAAAAACTGTTTTTT	CASSGGVQGGEKLFF
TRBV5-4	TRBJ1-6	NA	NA	TGTGCCAGCAGCTTGGACGGTGGTTCACCCCTCCACTTT	CASSLDGGSPLHF
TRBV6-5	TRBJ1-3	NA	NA	TGTGCCAGCAGTTACTCCGCAGGGGCTTACACCATATATTTT	CASSYSAGAYTIYF
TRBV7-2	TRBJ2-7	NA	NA	TGTGCCAGCAGCTTACTGTACACCAGTACCTACGAGCAGTACTTC	CASSLLYTSTYEQYF
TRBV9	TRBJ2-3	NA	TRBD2	TGTGCCAGCAGCCTTCTAGCGGGGCCCACAGATACGCAGTATTTT	CASSLLAGPTDTQYF
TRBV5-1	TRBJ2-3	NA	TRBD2	TGCGCCAGCAGCAGAGGACTAGCGGGGGAGGATACGCAGTATTTT	CASSRGLAGEDTQYF
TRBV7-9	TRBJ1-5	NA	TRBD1	TGTGCCAGCAGCTTTGGGACAGTCAATCAGCCCCAGCATTTT	CASSFGTVNQPQHF
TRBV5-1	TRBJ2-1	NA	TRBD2	TGCGCCAGCAGCTTTGGGCTAGCGGGGGCTTACAATGAGCAGTTCTTC	CASSFGLAGAYNEQFF
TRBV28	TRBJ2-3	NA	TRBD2	TGTGCCAGCAGTCCACTGGGACTAGTTACAGATACGCAGTATTTT	CASSPLGLVTDTQYF
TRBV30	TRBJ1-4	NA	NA	TGTGCCTGGAGTTCCCCAAGGGGTTCTAATGAAAAACTGTTTTTT	CAWSSPRGSNEKLFF
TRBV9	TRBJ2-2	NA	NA	TGTGCCAGCAGCCCCCAGGGTCGGAACACCGGGGAGCTGTTTTTT	CASSPQGRNTGELFF
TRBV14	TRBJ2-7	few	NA	TGTGCCAGCAGCCAAGAGAGTAGGCGGGGCGAGCAGTACTTC	CASSQESRRGEQYF
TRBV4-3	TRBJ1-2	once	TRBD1	TGCGCCAGCAGCCAAGAGGTCCTCAGACAGGGGGTAAATTACTATGGCTACACCTTC	CASSQEVLRQGVNYYGYTF
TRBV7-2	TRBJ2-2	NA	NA	TGTGCCAGCAGCCCAGCCGTGGGGCAGAAGTACACCGGGGAGCTGTTTTTT	CASSPAVGQKYTGELFF